This T cell receptor beta chain was retrieved from a study of shared clonotypes between healthy human individuals (dated by TCRdb to 2020 to 2021). Notes on the research overall: The cohort included a few men and a couple of women between 18 and 49 years of age. To estimate repertoire size and how much clonotypes are shared between individuals, the study performed deep sequencing of blood TCR repertoires from about five healthy adults. For each donor, CD4 naive and CD4 memory were each given three plates, CD8 naive was given two plates, and CD8 memory was given one plate. Each donor's leukapheresis produced roughly between roughly 0.85 and 9.5 billion PBMCs. Libraries were prepared and TCR repertoires were sequenced by different laboratories using diverse techniques, in order to increase sequencing depth and limit assay-specific biases.

The donors were healthy, HIV-negative adults who had no recently reported acute infections or vaccinations. Every donor was a Caucasian adult living in Nashville, Tennessee, USA. CD4+ T cells were enriched by magnetic negative selection, after which naive cells were positively selected on CD45RA and the negative fraction was taken as the memory subset. Blood was collected by leukapheresis, and PBMCs were isolated by Ficoll-Histopaque density gradient centrifugation and then cryopreserved in liquid nitrogen vapor phase. Purity and quantity of every magnetically sorted T cell population were checked by analytical flow cytometry. Genomic DNA was isolated from each sorted fraction and quantified by UV absorbance on a Nanodrop 2000c. To note about this clone: The antigen it binds to is not known. Base qualities are not provided; no much larger clone lies one nucleotide away.

The CDR3 goes from the cysteine to the phenylalanine over 12 residues. Only CDR3 DNA remains: 36 bases, in frame from the first base. CDR1 SGHAT and CDR2 FQNNGV are derived from the germline V gene. V loses 5 bases, J loses 8 bases, and the germline ends lie 10 bases apart. The paper's findings and limits, for the study overall: Naive subsets generally had larger estimated clonotype richness than memory subsets. Only blood was sampled, and tissue TCR repertoires likely differ from those in blood. Pairwise subsampling indicated that sequencing depth was expected to affect the degree of clonotype sharing among donors. Incomplete sequencing was indicated by rarefaction of sorted-subset datasets, despite the large sequencing depth. About 5% of naive CD4, around 4% of naive CD8, around 2.3% of memory CD4, and more than 0.35% of memory CD8 clonotypes were shared across four donors. Clonotypes shared by all four sorted-subset donors showed higher generation probabilities than non-shared clonotypes. Because the study included only a small number of donors, the genetic and exposure-history diversity represented was limited.

TCR CDR3 regions were amplified from genomic DNA by multiplex PCR using the deep immunoSEQ assay. For each cell subset, the extracted genomic DNA was distributed evenly across all wells of several immunoSEQ 96-well plates, and each plate served as one replicate. Each replicate PCR for sorted subsets received approximately 200 ng genomic DNA, equal to some 32,000 T cell genomes. Purified libraries were quantified with a Qubit 3.0 fluorometer, sized on a Bioanalyzer 2100, and re-quantified with the KAPA Library Quantification kit. A separate single-read 150-cycle Illumina NextSeq 550 flow cell was used to sequence each immunoSEQ 96-well plate. The authors processed their data as follows. Because the immunoSEQ output held only junctional sequences and lacked quality scores, the filtering could not match the filtering applied to full-length reads. To assign V/J genes and CDR3, sequences were annotated against IMGT germline references using PyIR, a Python wrapper for IgBLAST v1.9. Reads with weak V/J assignments (E-value above 1e-6), missing CDR3, stop codons, out-of-frame junctions, or ambiguous translated residues were removed. V3J clonotypes were defined as sequences sharing an identical inferred V gene, J gene, and CDR3 amino acid sequence. To compute the percentage overlap between repertoires, the number of shared unique clonotypes was divided by the size of the smaller repertoire. Three approaches were used to assess repertoire richness: RTK rarefaction, the Chao1 estimator, and Recon v2.1 estimates of unobserved clonotypes. Generation probabilities for all TCRbeta clonotypes obtained by the gDNA method from a handful of donors were computed using OLGA. TCRdb re-hosts the immuneACCESS table, in-frame sequences only. Its copies lack some clones; in the studies checked, an unresolved V gene accounts for under half of them, and the cause for the rest is not known. Clone size and V and J calls were adopted from that table, with D and trimming inferred from the DNA. Across this sample there are hundreds of thousands of clones, with roughly 70% seen only once. Of the sample, less than 2% falls within the top ten clones.

The sample was memory CD4+ T cells sorted from blood. The sample's cell subset or site, from its label and the paper: CD45RA-negative fraction. The chain is assembled from TRBV11-2 and TRBJ2-1; the D segment may tentatively be TRBD1 or TRBD2, each giving 5 matched bases. This TCR was recovered from a woman under 40 in good health. The CDR3 protein sequence reads: CASSPGRHEQFF. The DNA reads TGTGCCAGCAGCCCGGGACGACATGAGCAGTTCTTC.